This is a list of T cell receptor beta chains from one sample in a study of T cell responses to AZD1222 COVID-19 vaccine. The assay was immunoSEQ multiplex PCR, and TCRdb's table has in-frame clones only and misses some. Here the sample spans some 150,000 clones, approximately 88% being singletons. Here the sequenced sample was peripheral blood, taken on day 0 of MenACWY control vaccination. The receptors were gathered from an adult in good health. The CDR3 runs from the conserved cysteine through the conserved F or W. The order of the fields is J gene, D gene, V gene, clone size, CDR3 protein, CDR3 DNA. The D gene is left open where the match is weak. A row's size may be missing; if present it is once, few, many or a size class.

j_gene: TRBJ2-2
d_gene: -
v_gene: TRBV7-9
abundance: -
CDR3aa: CASSARLVRTGELFF
CDR3nt: TGTGCCAGCAGCGCCCGATTGGTGAGGACCGGGGAGCTGTTTTTT

j_gene: TRBJ2-7
d_gene: -
v_gene: TRBV21-1
abundance: -
CDR3aa: CASRGEPGRGRYEQYF
CDR3nt: TGTGCCAGCAGGGGAGAGCCGGGACGAGGGCGGTACGAGCAGTACTTC

j_gene: TRBJ1-2
d_gene: -
v_gene: TRBV10-3
abundance: few
CDR3aa: CATNGKREDYGYTF
CDR3nt: TGTGCCACCAACGGGAAAAGGGAGGACTATGGCTACACCTTC

j_gene: TRBJ2-7
d_gene: TRBD2
v_gene: TRBV4-1
abundance: -
CDR3aa: CASSQDLQGTSGVYEQYF
CDR3nt: TGCGCCAGCAGCCAAGACCTTCAGGGGACTAGCGGAGTGTACGAGCAGTACTTC

j_gene: TRBJ2-1
d_gene: -
v_gene: TRBV6-5
abundance: once
CDR3aa: CASSYQSRLYNEQFF
CDR3nt: TGTGCCAGCAGTTACCAGAGCCGACTATACAATGAGCAGTTCTTC

j_gene: TRBJ1-2
d_gene: -
v_gene: TRBV7-2
abundance: -
CDR3aa: CASSLLTYGYTF
CDR3nt: TGTGCCAGCAGCTTACTTACCTATGGCTACACCTTC

j_gene: TRBJ2-1
d_gene: -
v_gene: TRBV24-1
abundance: -
CDR3aa: CATSGQAHNEQFF
CDR3nt: TGTGCCACCAGTGGGCAGGCTCACAATGAGCAGTTCTTC

j_gene: TRBJ2-7
d_gene: -
v_gene: TRBV6-5
abundance: -
CDR3aa: CASSSLSLVYEQYF
CDR3nt: TGTGCCAGCAGTTCATTAAGTCTAGTTTACGAGCAGTACTTC

j_gene: TRBJ2-5
d_gene: TRBD2
v_gene: TRBV9
abundance: -
CDR3aa: CASSVASGTSGKETQYF
CDR3nt: TGTGCCAGCAGCGTAGCATCCGGGACTAGCGGGAAAGAGACCCAGTACTTC

j_gene: TRBJ1-4
d_gene: TRBD1
v_gene: TRBV7-2
abundance: few
CDR3aa: CASSPRQGDEKLFF
CDR3nt: TGTGCCAGCAGCCCTAGACAGGGGGATGAAAAACTGTTTTTT